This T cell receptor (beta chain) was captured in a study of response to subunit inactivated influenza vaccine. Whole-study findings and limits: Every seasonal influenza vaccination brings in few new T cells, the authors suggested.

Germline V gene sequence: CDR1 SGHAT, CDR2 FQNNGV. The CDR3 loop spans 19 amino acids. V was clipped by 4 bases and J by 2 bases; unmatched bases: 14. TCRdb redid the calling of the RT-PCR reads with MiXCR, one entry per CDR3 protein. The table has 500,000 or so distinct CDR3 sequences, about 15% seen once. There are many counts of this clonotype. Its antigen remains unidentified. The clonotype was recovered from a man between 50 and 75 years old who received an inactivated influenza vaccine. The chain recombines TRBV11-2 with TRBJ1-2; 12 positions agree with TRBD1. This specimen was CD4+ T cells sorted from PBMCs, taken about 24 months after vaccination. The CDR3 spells CASSSSPYRDRGRNYGYTF. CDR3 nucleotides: TGTGCCAGCAGCTCCTCTCCCTACCGGGACAGGGGGCGAAACTATGGCTACACCTTC.